One T cell receptor (beta chain) is described in this entry. This CDR3 spans 14 amino acids. With 6 bases removed from V and 4 bases from J, the gap between germline ends came to 14 bases. Germline CDR1 and CDR2: KGHSH and LQKENI. The repertoire was sequenced with immunoSEQ multiplex PCR; TCRdb's copy has only in-frame clones and lacks some. Of roughly 90,000 clones listed, approximately 90% are singletons. The sample comes from a study of PD-L1 blockade in urothelial cancer. About the research overall: Atezolizumab (1,200 mg intravenously every 3 weeks) began in 2014 for patients. Bladder-origin urothelial cancer in males covered about 90% of the 29 patients.

The chain uses TRBV18 and TRBJ2-3; D is perhaps TRBD2 (5 bases). The source was PBMCs, collected around atezolizumab (anti-PD-L1) treatment. The receptor was isolated from a man between 60 and 75 years old with urothelial cancer. DNA for the CDR3: TGTGCCAGCTCCGGACGCGAGGGATCAGATACGCAGTATTTT. This encodes CASSGREGSDTQYF. The variable domain in full, with the rest retrieved from reference TRBV18 and TRBJ2-3, is NAGVMQNPRHLVRRRGQEARLRCSPMKGHSHVYWYRQLPEEGLKFMVYLQKENIIDESGMPKERFSAEFPKEGPSILRIQQVVRGDSAAYFCASSGREGSDTQYFGPGTRLTVL.